This T cell receptor (beta chain) was profiled in a study of cytomegalovirus exposure and HLA in healthy donors. About the study: Previous work identified 117 million unique TCR beta sequences from roughly 180 million T cells.

V was trimmed by 4 bases and J by 5 bases, leaving 12 bases between them. Germline V gene lookup returns CDR1 MNHNY and CDR2 SVGAGI (reference sequence). The CDR3 has 14 amino acids. This clone appeared a single time. The antigen is unknown. Primers: 60 Vbeta forward and 13 Jbeta reverse. The assay was immunoSEQ multiplex PCR, and TCRdb's table has in-frame clones only and misses some. The sample has about 120,000 clones; over 65% are singletons. Study-level points and caveats: Several top significant clusters appeared, in a later analysis, to be linked to common viral pathogens. In a later analysis, TCR association rates varied by HLA locus: DRB1 most, HLA-C fewest. Data from an earlier analysis indicated that most TCR beta V segments were productive either about 90% or about 30% of the time.

Sample: PBMCs. V gene TRBV6-6 combines with J gene TRBJ1-5; D is ambiguous. This clonotype originated in a young man in good health and CMV-seronegative. CDR3 DNA: TGTGCCAGCAGTTTCACTAGGAGCGATCAGCCCCAGCATTTT. Amino acids: CASSFTRSDQPQHF.